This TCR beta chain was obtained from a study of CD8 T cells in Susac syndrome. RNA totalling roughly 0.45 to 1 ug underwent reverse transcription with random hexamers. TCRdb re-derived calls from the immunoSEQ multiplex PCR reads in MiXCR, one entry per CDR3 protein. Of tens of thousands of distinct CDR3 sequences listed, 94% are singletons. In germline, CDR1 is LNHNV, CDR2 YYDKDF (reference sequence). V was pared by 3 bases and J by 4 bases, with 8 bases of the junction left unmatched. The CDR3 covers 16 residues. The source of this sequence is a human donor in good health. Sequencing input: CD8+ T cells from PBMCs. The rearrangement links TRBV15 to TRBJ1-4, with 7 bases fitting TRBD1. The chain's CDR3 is CATSSRPDRVNEKLFF. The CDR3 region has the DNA TGTGCCACCAGCAGTCGGCCCGACAGGGTTAATGAAAAACTGTTTTTT.